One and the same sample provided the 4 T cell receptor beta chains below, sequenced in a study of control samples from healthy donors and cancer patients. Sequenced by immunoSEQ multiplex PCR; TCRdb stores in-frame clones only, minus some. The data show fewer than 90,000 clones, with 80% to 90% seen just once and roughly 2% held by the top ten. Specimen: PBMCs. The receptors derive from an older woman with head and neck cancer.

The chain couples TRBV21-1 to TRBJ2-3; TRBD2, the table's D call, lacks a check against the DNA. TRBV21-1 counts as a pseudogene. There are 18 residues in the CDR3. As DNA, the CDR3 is TGTGCCAGCAGCAAAGAATCGGGACTAGCGAGGTTTCCGGACACGCAGTATTTT. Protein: CASSKESGLARFPDTQYF.

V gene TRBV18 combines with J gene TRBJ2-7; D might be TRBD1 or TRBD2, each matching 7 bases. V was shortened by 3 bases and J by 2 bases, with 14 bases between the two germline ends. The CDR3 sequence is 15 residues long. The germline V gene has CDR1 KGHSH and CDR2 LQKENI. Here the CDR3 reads CASSPSGGGTYEQYF. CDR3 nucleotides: TGTGCCAGCTCACCGTCAGGGGGAGGGACCTACGAGCAGTACTTC.

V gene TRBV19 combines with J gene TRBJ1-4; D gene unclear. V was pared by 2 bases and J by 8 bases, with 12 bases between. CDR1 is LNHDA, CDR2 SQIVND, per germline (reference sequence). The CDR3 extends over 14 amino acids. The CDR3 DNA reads TGTGCCAGTAGTATAAGGGCCGGCAGGGAAAAACTGTTTTTT. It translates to CASSIRAGREKLFF. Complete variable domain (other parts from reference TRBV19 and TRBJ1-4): DGGITQSPKYLFRKEGQNVTLSCEQNLNHDAMYWYRQDPGQGLRLIYYSQIVNDFQKGDIAEGYSVSREKKESFPLTVTSAQKNPTAFYLCASSIRAGREKLFFGSGTQLSVL.

CDR3 sequence (DNA): TGTGCCAGCAGCACTCGCAGGGGCTCTGGGGCCAACGTCCTGACTTTC. Amino acids: CASSTRRGSGANVLTF. The V call is TRBV7-8, the J call TRBJ2-6, with TRBD1 as a possible D gene (6 bases). Trimming pared 5 bases from V and 0 bases from J, leaving 11 bases between. Germline CDR1 is SGHVS and CDR2 is FQNEAQ. There are 16 residues in the CDR3. Full variable domain (rest looked up from reference TRBV7-8 and TRBJ2-6): GAGVSQSPRYKVAKRGQDVALRCDPISGHVSLFWYQQALGQGPEFLTYFQNEAQLDKSGLPSDRFFAERPEGSVSTLKIQRTQQEDSAVYLCASSTRRGSGANVLTFGAGSRLTVL.